Shown below are 11 T cell receptor beta chains from a single sample sequenced in a study of beta chain features in type 1 diabetes (dated by TCRdb to 2017 to 2018). The protocol used for the library was the immunoSEQ multiplex PCR assay. The entire isolated RNA was reverse transcribed using the High Capacity cDNA Reverse Transcription Kit, and thus expressed TCRB transcripts were sequenced. Sourced from immuneACCESS, this table was stored by TCRdb with only in-frame sequences that have V and J called. A share of the clones is absent; for the studies checked, an unresolved V gene accounts for under half, and the remainder has no known explanation. The table for this sample lists about 160,000 clones; approximately 8.4% of them were counted only once. About 2.1% of the sample goes to the ten largest clones. Sample: central memory CD4+ T cells from blood. These receptor sequences come from a woman between 18 and 29 years old in good health.

The rearrangement uses TRBV6-5 and TRBJ2-5; D is perhaps TRBD1 (6 bases). The CDR3 spans 15 residues. Germline assignment: CDR1 MNHEY and CDR2 SVGAGI. Trimming took 7 bases from V and 1 from J, leaving 16 bases between them. CDR3 in DNA: TGTGCCAGCACCAAACGTCGGACAGCCCAAGAGACCCAGTACTTC. It encodes CASTKRRTAQETQYF.

This clone was seen at least ten times. The rearrangement links TRBV7-2 to TRBJ2-6; 8 bases are a match to TRBD1. This CDR3 is 18 amino acids long. Per the germline V gene, CDR1 is SGHTA and CDR2 is FQGNSA. Losses at the gene ends were 5 bases for V and 0 bases for J; bases not matched to a gene: 9. The CDR3 is CASSPGTGKGSGANVLTF. The CDR3 bases are TGTGCCAGCAGCCCCGGGACAGGTAAAGGCTCTGGGGCCAACGTCCTGACTTTC.

The V call is TRBV30, the J call TRBJ1-2; perhaps TRBD1 as D (5 bases). The CDR3 contains 11 residues. Germline CDR1 is GTSNPN and CDR2 is SVGIG (reference sequence). The germline V and J ends were trimmed by 2 bases and 8 bases, with 9 bases remaining between them. CDR3 DNA sequence: TGTGCCTGGAGTCCAGGGCGAGGCTACACCTTC. Amino acids: CAWSPGRGYTF.

This clone has at least ten counts. J is TRBJ2-7 and V is TRBV10-2, with D tentatively TRBD2 (7 bases). V lost 7 bases and J lost 7, with 17 bases in between. Germline V CDR1 and CDR2: WSHSY, SAAADI. This CDR3 has 13 residues. CDR3 amino acids: CASKNREGGEQYF. CDR3 nucleotides: TGCGCCAGCAAAAACAGGGAGGGGGGAGAGCAGTACTTC.

The V gene is TRBV6-5, the J gene TRBJ2-5; D perhaps matches TRBD1 (5 bases). The CDR3 loop spans 14 amino acids. V dropped 7 bases and J dropped 0 bases, with 12 bases sitting between them. The V gene's germline CDR1 is MNHEY and CDR2 SVGAGI. CDR3 bases: TGTGCCAGCACCAGGGCCTCGAACCAAGAGACCCAGTACTTC. As protein: CASTRASNQETQYF.

The table lists this clone with a few counts. The rearrangement uses TRBV5-1 and TRBJ2-3; 7 nucleotides agree with TRBD2. The CDR3 extends over 16 amino acids. V was pared by 0 bases and J by 6 bases, with 10 bases of the junction left unmatched. Germline CDR1 reads SGHRS; CDR2 reads YFSETQ. The CDR3 DNA sequence: TGCGCCAGCAGCTTGGCCCCAGCGGGGCCTATGGATACGCAGTATTTT. Protein sequence: CASSLAPAGPMDTQYF.

This clone turned up a few times. The chain couples TRBV6-6 to TRBJ2-1; perhaps TRBD1 as D (5 bases). Trimming shortened V by 8 bases and J by 4 bases, and 9 bases separated the two germline ends. Germline V lookup: CDR1 MNHNY, CDR2 SVGAGI (reference sequence). The CDR3 consists of 12 residues. The CDR3 bases are TGTGCCAGCGCCAGGGATTACAATGAGCAGTTCTTC. Amino acid sequence: CASARDYNEQFF.

In its sample, this clone was seen a few times. This chain uses TRBV6-1 with TRBJ2-3, with D maybe TRBD2 (6 bases). Germline values: CDR1 MNHNS, CDR2 SASEGT. The CDR3 runs 16 residues. Trimming took 0 bases from V and 4 from J, leaving 14 bases between them. DNA of the CDR3: TGTGCCAGCAGTGAAGCGCGTGGGGGGAGCGCAGATACGCAGTATTTT. This gives the protein CASSEARGGSADTQYF.

The gene calls are TRBV5-1 and TRBJ2-7; D not resolved. Trimming removed 5 bases from V and 10 bases from J, with 7 bases in between. The CDR3 length is 9 residues. The germline CDR1 and CDR2 sequences are SGHRS and YFSETQ. The CDR3: CASSFIQYF. For the CDR3, the DNA is TGCGCCAGCAGTTTTATCCAGTACTTC.

This clone has a handful of counts. Here the CDR3 reads CASSVNHGGDYEQYF. The CDR3 DNA sequence: TGTGCCAGCAGTGTCAACCACGGGGGAGACTACGAGCAGTACTTC. The chain couples TRBV6-1 to TRBJ2-7; possible D gene TRBD2, 6 bases. V was clipped by 4 bases and J by 3 bases, with 16 bases between them. The CDR3 is 15 amino acids. Looked up from germline, CDR1 is MNHNS and CDR2 is SASEGT.

The chain combines TRBV7-2 with TRBJ1-1, with D tentatively TRBD1 (5 bases). V was trimmed by 5 bases and J by 8 bases, leaving 15 bases between them. The length of the CDR3 is 13 residues. The germline V gene encodes CDR1 SGHTA and CDR2 FQGNSA. CDR3 in DNA: TGTGCCAGCAGCACACAGGCCCTCGGGGAAGCTTTCTTT. The encoded protein is CASSTQALGEAFF.